The sequence of this T cell receptor beta chain was determined in a study of T cell repertoires in cytomegalovirus infection (dated by TCRdb to about 2019). For the wider study: Donor HLA type was relevant to the analysis, because carriage of CMV infection together with the matching HLA type was indicated by public TCR beta signatures. The full study reports these points: In both this cohort and an independent cohort of several hundred donors, the cumulative frequency of public TCR beta family members distinguished carriers of CMV infection plus the relevant HLA type. The ex vivo response was dominated by HLA-C-restricted CMV-specific TCR beta clonotypes, and the single most frequent clonotype in two of eight donors was supplied by these HLA-C-restricted clonotypes.

Counted from cysteine to phenylalanine, this CDR3 has 17 amino acids. Only the CDR3 portion is preserved as DNA: 51 bases, with reading frame beginning at the first base. The junction carries 13 bases between V and J, which are trimmed by 4 bases and 0 bases respectively. CDR1 and CDR2 (SGHTA, FQGNSA) derive from the germline V gene. The sample holds many counts of this clonotype. Its antigen remains undetermined. Per-base quality was not reported, and no clone a single base away is much larger than it. These reads were obtained on an Illumina HiSeq 1500. TCRdb passed the public sequencing reads through fastp at Q25 and MiXCR, retaining productive beta sequences. Rows are combined by CDR3 protein, so each entry shows the most common genes and DNA. Recorded for this sample are almost 300,000 distinct CDR3 sequences; approximately 10% of them occurred a single time. Approximately 2.4% of the sample is held by the ten biggest clonotypes.

The sequence came from a human donor in good health (CMV status not recorded). Some clones in this sample may be carry-over from other donors' samples. The sequenced material came from PBMCs. This chain is built from TRBV7-2 and TRBJ2-6; a tentative D call is TRBD1 (6 bases match). The DNA sequence is TGTGCCAGCAGCTCAACCGGGACACTCTCTGGGGCCAACGTCCTGACTTTC. Translated, this is CASSSTGTLSGANVLTF.